This is a list of T cell receptor beta chains from one sample in a study of T-cell reconstitution after alpha-beta-depleted transplantation in children. TCRdb re-analysed the PCR reads in MiXCR, keeping a single row per CDR3 protein. The sample lists about 90,000 distinct CDR3 sequences, around 16% seen once, with about 19% in the top ten. The source was PBMCs, mostly from graft donor cells, collected 180 days after TCRalphabeta/CD19-depleted stem cell transplant. These receptors were taken from a male patient under 10 years old who had a stem cell transplant for acute lymphoblastic leukemia, so the T cells may come from the graft donor. Both conserved end residues are part of each CDR3. The D gene is left open where the match is weak. Clone size is stated in some rows and not others, as once, few, many or a class when expanded.

J	D	length	V	size	DNA	CDR3
TRBJ2-3	NA	13	TRBV27	NA	TGTGCCAGCAGTTTAACTCCAGGGGATACGCAGTATTTT	CASSLTPGDTQYF
TRBJ2-7	NA	16	TRBV5-1	few	TGCGCCAGCAGCTTAAAAGGGACGGGGAGCTCCTACGAGCAGTACTTC	CASSLKGTGSSYEQYF
TRBJ2-1	NA	15	TRBV10-1	NA	TGCGCCAGCAGTGGAGAAGGGGGGGCCTACAATGAGCAGTTCTTC	CASSGEGGAYNEQFF
TRBJ2-2	NA	14	TRBV5-1	NA	TGCGCCAGCAGCTTCATGGGGGTAGCCGGGGAGCTGTTTTTT	CASSFMGVAGELFF
TRBJ2-2	NA	15	TRBV5-1	NA	TGCGCCAGCAGCCATCAAACGCAGGGGATCGGGGAGCTGTTTTTT	CASSHQTQGIGELFF
TRBJ1-4	NA	14	TRBV27	few	TGTGCCAGCAGTTTGAGGGGGGCTTGGGAAAAACTGTTTTTT	CASSLRGAWEKLFF
TRBJ1-5	NA	14	TRBV27	NA	TGTGCCAGCAGTTTTCAGGGATCGGAACAGCCCCAGCATTTT	CASSFQGSEQPQHF
TRBJ2-3	NA	15	TRBV4-3	NA	TGCGCCAGCAGCCTAGGGGAGGGGACAGCAGATACGCAGTATTTT	CASSLGEGTADTQYF
TRBJ2-7	NA	15	TRBV18	few	TGTGCCAGCTCACCACAAGTAACGGGAGCCTACGAGCAGTACTTC	CASSPQVTGAYEQYF
TRBJ1-4	NA	13	TRBV7-2	NA	TGTGCCAGCAGCCCCCTCGGTGCGGAAAAACTGTTTTTT	CASSPLGAEKLFF
TRBJ1-1	TRBD1	12	TRBV7-9	few	TGTGCCAGCAGCTTAGGGACAGGGTTAGCTTTCTTT	CASSLGTGLAFF
TRBJ1-1	NA	14	TRBV7-9	few	TGTGCCAGCAGCCGATCGACGGTGAACACTGAAGCTTTCTTT	CASSRSTVNTEAFF
TRBJ1-5	NA	15	TRBV20-1	NA	TGCAGTGCTAGAGATCGCGAGGCAAGCAATCAGCCCCAGCATTTT	CSARDREASNQPQHF
TRBJ2-7	NA	14	TRBV24-1	NA	TGTGCCACCAGTGTGAGGAATCCGGAATACGAGCAGTACTTC	CATSVRNPEYEQYF
TRBJ1-2	NA	15	TRBV7-2	NA	TGTGCCAGCAGCTTAGCCAACAGGCCAAACTATGGCTACACCTTC	CASSLANRPNYGYTF
TRBJ1-2	NA	14	TRBV7-2	many	TGTGCCAGCAGCTTAGTCCAGGGAGAGTATGGCTACACCTTC	CASSLVQGEYGYTF
TRBJ2-5	NA	12	TRBV28	many	TGTGCCAGCAGTTTAACACAAGAGACCCAGTACTTC	CASSLTQETQYF
TRBJ2-1	TRBD1	15	TRBV9	few	TGTGCCAGCAGCATTCGAGGACAGGGGTCCAATGAGCAGTTCTTC	CASSIRGQGSNEQFF
TRBJ1-4	NA	13	TRBV7-9	NA	TGTTCCAGCAGCCCACGATGGGACTCGGAACTGTTTTTT	CSSSPRWDSELFF
TRBJ2-7	TRBD2	14	TRBV20-1	many	TGCAGTGCTCCGGGCCGGACTAGCGGCTACGAGCAGTACTTC	CSAPGRTSGYEQYF
TRBJ2-7	NA	13	TRBV6-5	NA	TGTGCCAGCAGTTACACTAGCTCCTACGAGCAGTACTTC	CASSYTSSYEQYF
TRBJ2-5	TRBD2	16	TRBV20-1	NA	TGCAGTGCTGGCACCCTCTTAGCGGGCACGAGGGAGACCCAGTACTTC	CSAGTLLAGTRETQYF
TRBJ1-1	TRBD1	17	TRBV5-5	few	TGTGCCAGCAGCTTTAGGTTTGGGTGGCAGGGGGCTACTGAAGCTTTCTTT	CASSFRFGWQGATEAFF
TRBJ2-2	NA	18	TRBV7-8	few	TGTGCCAGCAGCTGGTATCGCGGACAAGGCGCGCACACCGGGGAGCTGTTTTTT	CASSWYRGQGAHTGELFF
TRBJ1-1	NA	17	TRBV4-1	few	TGCGCCAGCAGCCAAAGCTTGTGGGGAGGCATGAACACTGAAGCTTTCTTT	CASSQSLWGGMNTEAFF
TRBJ2-5	TRBD2	16	TRBV4-2	NA	TGTGCCAGCAGCCAAGTCGCACTAGCGGAGGCAGAGACCCAGTACTTC	CASSQVALAEAETQYF
TRBJ1-5	NA	16	TRBV10-2	NA	TGCGCCTTCAACTCACAAAAGCTCCATGGGAATCAGCCCCAGCATTTT	CAFNSQKLHGNQPQHF
TRBJ1-5	NA	14	TRBV3-1	few	TGTGCCAGCAGCCAAGAGGGATTCAATCAGCCCCAGCATTTT	CASSQEGFNQPQHF
TRBJ2-1	NA	15	TRBV6-5	few	TGTGCCAGCAGTTACGGGCTAGCGTCCTACAATGAGCAGTTCTTC	CASSYGLASYNEQFF
TRBJ1-4	NA	14	TRBV29-1	few	TGCAGCGTTGAAGATCCCTCCAATTATGAAAAACTGTTTTTT	CSVEDPSNYEKLFF
TRBJ2-7	TRBD1	14	TRBV5-1	NA	TGCGCCAGCAGCTTGGGGGACAGTACCTACGAGCAGTACTTC	CASSLGDSTYEQYF
TRBJ2-3	TRBD2	15	TRBV7-2	few	TGTGCCAGCAGCTTAGTGTACGGGGGGGTAGATACGCAGTATTTT	CASSLVYGGVDTQYF
TRBJ2-4	TRBD2	15	TRBV7-6	NA	TGTGCCAGCAGCCCTTTAGCGGGGGGGCCGAACATTCAGTACTTC	CASSPLAGGPNIQYF
TRBJ2-3	NA	13	TRBV7-8	few	TGTGCCAGCAAGTACAGGGTAACAGATACGCAGTATTTT	CASKYRVTDTQYF
TRBJ2-1	TRBD2	17	TRBV5-1	NA	TGCGCCAGCAGCCAGGAGCGGGGGGACCCCTCCTACAATGAGCAGTTCTTC	CASSQERGDPSYNEQFF
TRBJ2-3	NA	12	TRBV7-2	many	TGTGCCAGCAGCTTACCCACAGATACGCAGTATTTT	CASSLPTDTQYF
TRBJ2-5	TRBD2	14	TRBV10-3	many	TGTGCCACCAACCGGGGGGGCACCCAAGAGACCCAGTACTTC	CATNRGGTQETQYF
TRBJ2-7	NA	14	TRBV20-1	NA	TGCAGTGCTAGAGATTGGCAGCCCGATAAACCTTTGGACTTC	CSARDWQPDKPLDF
TRBJ2-3	NA	18	TRBV20-1	few	TGCAGTGCTCCGGGAGGTGGGGGCGGCGGGGGTTTCACAGATACGCAGTATTTT	CSAPGGGGGGGFTDTQYF
TRBJ1-5	NA	15	TRBV6-1	few	TGTGCCAGCAGCCGAGGGATCCGCTGGCGGGAGCCCCAGCATTTT	CASSRGIRWREPQHF
TRBJ2-3	NA	14	TRBV20-1	NA	TGCAGTGCTAGGTGGTTCAGACACACAGATACGCAGTATTTT	CSARWFRHTDTQYF
TRBJ2-3	NA	15	TRBV7-9	NA	TGTGCCAGCAGCTTCGTACTAGGTGACACAGATACGCAGTATTTT	CASSFVLGDTDTQYF
TRBJ2-2	NA	15	TRBV27	many	TGTGCCAGCAGCACCGGGACGTCGAACACCGGGGAGCTGTTTTTT	CASSTGTSNTGELFF
TRBJ2-2	NA	14	TRBV7-2	NA	TGTGCCAGCAGTTCCTCCCACCCCACCGGGGAGCTGTTTTTT	CASSSSHPTGELFF
TRBJ1-1	NA	13	TRBV29-1	few	TGCAGCGTCGTCCCAACAATTTACACTGAAGCTTTCTTT	CSVVPTIYTEAFF
TRBJ2-1	NA	13	TRBV3-1	few	TGTGCCAGCAGTCATACTGACCTAGGTGAGCAGTTCTTC	CASSHTDLGEQFF
TRBJ2-5	NA	17	TRBV25-1	few	TGTGCCAGCAGTCCTTTCGTTGCGGACAGCCTCCAAGAGACCCAGTACTTC	CASSPFVADSLQETQYF
TRBJ1-1	NA	13	TRBV5-1	NA	TGCGCCAGCAGCTTCCGGCCTTTCACTGAAGCTTTCTTT	CASSFRPFTEAFF
TRBJ2-7	NA	14	TRBV5-8	few	TGTGCCAGCAGCTTTCGAGGGAGCATCTACGAGCAGTACTTC	CASSFRGSIYEQYF
TRBJ1-4	NA	14	TRBV12-3/TRBV12-4	few	TGTGCCAGCGGACGGGACGGTTTTAATGAAAAACTGTTTTTT	CASGRDGFNEKLFF
TRBJ2-3	TRBD2	15	TRBV10-3	NA	TGTGCCATCAGTGCTCCGGGACTAGCGGCAGATACGCAGTATTTT	CAISAPGLAADTQYF
TRBJ1-2	NA	12	TRBV12-3/TRBV12-4	NA	TGTGCCAGCAGTTATGAGGGGTATGGCTACACCTTC	CASSYEGYGYTF
TRBJ2-6	NA	16	TRBV28	few	TGTGCCAGCAGTTCCGGGGGCGCGTCTGGGGCCAACGTCCTGACTTTC	CASSSGGASGANVLTF
TRBJ2-1	NA	13	TRBV7-6	NA	TGTGCCAGCAGCTTAGTCCTGGACACTGAGCAGTTCTTC	CASSLVLDTEQFF
TRBJ2-1	NA	11	TRBV7-9	few	TGTGCCAGCAGCTTAGGAGCAGAGCAGTTCTTC	CASSLGAEQFF